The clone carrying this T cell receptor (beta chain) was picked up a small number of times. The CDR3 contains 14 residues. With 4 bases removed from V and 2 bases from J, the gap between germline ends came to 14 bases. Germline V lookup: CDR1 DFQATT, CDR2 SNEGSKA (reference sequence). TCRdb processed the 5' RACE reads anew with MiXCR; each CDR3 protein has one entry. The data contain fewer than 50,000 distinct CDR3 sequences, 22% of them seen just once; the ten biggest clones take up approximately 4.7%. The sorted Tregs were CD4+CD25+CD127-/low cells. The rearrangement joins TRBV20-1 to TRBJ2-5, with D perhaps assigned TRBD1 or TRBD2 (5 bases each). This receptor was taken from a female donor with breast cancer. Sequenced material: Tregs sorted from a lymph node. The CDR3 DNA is TGCAGTGCTATCCTCGGGGCAAGGCAAGAGACCCAGTACTTC. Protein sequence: CSAILGARQETQYF.